This record covers a single T cell receptor beta chain. Its antigen is not yet known. The record has no base qualities; no much larger clone is one base away. Receptor amplification or capture employed the immunoSEQ multiplex PCR assay. The multiplex PCR relied on a mix of 60 forward primers for TCR Vbeta segments and 13 reverse primers for TCR Jbeta segments. The CDR3 region of rearranged TCR beta genes was amplified from genomic DNA by a multiplex PCR assay. The amplified TCR beta libraries were sequenced on the Illumina HiSeq System as 87-base-pair reads. The authors processed their data as follows. Across the roughly 600 repertoires, a later analysis counted 75 million to 90 million unique TCR beta chains, about 10 million of which were shared by at least two donors. Raw reads were error-corrected and collapsed into unique sequences by a nearest-neighbor algorithm in which closely related sequences were merged to remove PCR and sequencing errors. Alignment of CDR3 sequences to IMGT reference sequences was used to assign V, D and J gene segments. For a sequence to be retained, at least a six-nucleotide match to both a V gene segment and a J gene segment was required. Rearrangements were called productive when the CDR3 lacked stop codons and stayed in frame with V and J; all others were non-productive. Following IMGT convention, CDR3 was defined as the stretch from the second conserved V-encoded cysteine up to the conserved J-encoded phenylalanine. The earlier analysis of some 600 of the donors excluded sequences that lacked an unambiguous match to a single V gene segment. An earlier analysis of just under 600 of the donors called V segments functional above 56.7% productive rearrangements and segregating when the between-donor standard deviation exceeded 5%. To diagnose cytomegalovirus status from the catalog of TCR beta chain sequences, a statistical classification framework was built. A later analysis assigned V and J genes by comparing TCR nucleotide sequences with IMGT/GENE-DB human TR gene sequences. Using the TCRdist pipeline, a later analysis assigned CDR3 sequences along with most-parsimonious VDJ recombination scenarios. In a later analysis, each TCR beta chain was defined by its CDR3 amino acid sequence together with its V-gene family, and reads without a unique V-gene family were excluded. As a way to deal with suspected cross-contamination and a sequencing artifact, a later analysis dropped 500 to 700 nucleotide sequences that were highly shared and had low generation probability. In a later analysis, a clonal expansion index for each public chain was calculated from normalized within-repertoire ranks of inferred template counts. In a later analysis, generation probabilities were computed with a VDJ recombination model fitted to out-of-frame rearrangements, and the resulting probabilities were checked against IGoR. In a later analysis, TCR-TCR, TCR-HLA and TCR-CMV co-occurrence was scored with hypergeometric tests, and a repertoire-size bias correction was applied to TCR pairs. To estimate false discovery rates, a later analysis permuted the HLA or CMV assignments 20 times. In a later analysis, co-occurring TCRs were grouped with DBSCAN, and TCRdist sequence similarity was added when clustering was performed within HLA-allele-positive subsets. Repertoires with fewer than 30,000 or more than 120,000 public chains, plus five repertoires with anomalous nucleotide sharing, were excluded from co-occurrence clustering. As stored in TCRdb, this immuneACCESS dataset retains in-frame rearrangements with V and J assigned. A fraction of the clones does not appear; measured against another copy, unresolved V genes explain less than half of the discrepancy, and the remainder lacks a known reason. V, J and clone size were drawn from that table, and D and trimming were deduced from the DNA. This sample has about 130,000 clones in its table, and approximately 82% of those were observed once. The biggest ten clones account for 2.7% of the sample.

The cohort was made up of 650 to 700 healthy bone marrow donors. Cohort members were all nominally healthy when sampled, although unrecorded immune exposures were likely present. The donor was CMV seronegative and belonged to the group of over 350 seronegative cohort members. Every donor gave a peripheral blood sample, and the peripheral blood mononuclear cells from that sample were used for TCR beta sequencing. The Qiagen DNeasy Blood Extraction Kit was used to extract genomic DNA from the blood cell samples. The entry originates in a study of cytomegalovirus exposure and HLA in healthy donors (dated by TCRdb to about 2017). A note on the overall study: An earlier analysis of 587 of the donors reported 276 Gb of sequence data and 95 million to 140 million unique TCR beta sequences obtained from about 170 million T cells. Approximately 300 gigabases of sequencing data and around 88 million unique TCR sequences made up an early release that covered over 550 HLA-typed donors. Of the 350 to 400 genotyped donors, 81% fell in the genetic ancestry cluster associated with self-reported Caucasian donors. The study aimed to test whether signatures of past pathogen exposure could be identified by cataloging public T cell receptors. Using immunosequencing, the study profiled T cell repertoires from 666 subjects and related those repertoires to cytomegalovirus serostatus. In addition to the first cohort of approximately 670 subjects, a separate validation cohort of approximately 130 different subjects was used. To predict cytomegalovirus infection status, the study brought together high-throughput TCR immunosequencing, statistical association of individual TCRs with disease status, and machine learning. A later analysis re-examined previously published TCR beta repertoires from about 670 donors and added high-resolution HLA genotyping to investigate patterns of TCR occurrence. The later analysis used no new phenotypic data to find candidate immune exposures, relying instead on TCR beta sequences and their occurrence across donors. In an earlier analysis of about 590 of the donors, high-throughput TCR beta sequencing was used to judge whether each TCR beta V gene segment behaved as functional or pseudogenic. Donor age, sex, ethnicity and CMV serostatus were compiled together with the repertoire data. A later genetic analysis took genome-wide SNP genotypes for about 55% of the 666 donors and used that subset as a discovery cohort. Every repertoire in the discovery cohort had been generated on one and the same sequencing platform. HLA typing covered class I and class II loci at four-digit resolution. Typing coverage varied by locus: about 620-630 donors for A, B, C, DRB1 and DQB1; approximately 560 for DQA1; some 610 for DPA1; approximately 490 for DPB1. Roughly 5 DR-DQ haplotypes were handled as single units for association and clustering, since linkage in the cohort was strong. Among around 400 genotyped donors of the cohort, an average of around 250,000 unique TCR beta nucleotide sequences was sequenced per donor, of which 15% to 20% were non-productive. Results the study describes overall, beyond this receptor: In the study, approximately 150 TCR beta chains were listed as associated with cytomegalovirus. In an earlier analysis of roughly 560 of the donors, most TCR beta V segments were observed in productive rearrangements about 90% or about 30% of the time, broadly matching IMGT annotations. A further reported finding was that TCR beta sequences accurately predicted the HLA-A and HLA-B alleles for most subjects in the first cohort. The presence/absence analyses assumed that sequencing depth was roughly uniform across donors, and that assumption may not be true. The cohort was sequenced for TCR beta chains only, and without alpha or paired-chain data the features that could be detected were limited. Some IMGT-functional V segments, including TRBV6-2 and TRBV6-3, could not be distinguished by the 87-base-pair reads and were therefore excluded. According to a later genetic analysis, donors in an Asian-associated ancestry cluster had fewer N-insertions in productive TCRs than the roughly 670-donor mean. In a later analysis, several top co-occurrence clusters were reported to appear linked to parvovirus B19, influenza, CMV and Epstein-Barr virus. At a false discovery rate of 0.05, a later analysis linked under 20,000 TCR beta sequences to specific HLA alleles. According to a later analysis, most CMV-associated TCR beta chains appeared to be HLA-restricted, and the HLA associations seemed to be driven largely by CMV exposure. A later analysis found that TCR association rates varied across HLA loci, with DRB1 alleles showing the most associated TCRs and HLA-C alleles the fewest. In a later analysis, HLA-associated TCR beta chains were found to be more clonally expanded and to have lower generation probabilities than equally common non-associated chains. A cluster of highly shared sequence variants was judged likely to represent a technical artifact of the sequencing pipeline. Most TCR sequences were observed very rarely across donors, whereas some public TCRs were present in many individuals. A later genetic analysis associated a missense DCLRE1C variant with V-gene and J-gene trimming of TCR beta chains, and an independent cohort replicated the association. HLA typing was unavailable for some donors at each locus, so association tests used only the typed subset. According to the authors, the approach could potentially be generalized to other disease states and immunological phenotypes. Assigning TCR associations to individual alleles was difficult when HLA alleles, especially DR and DQ, strongly co-occurred. Linkage disequilibrium might explain the correlated functional status among segregating V segments, but an unknown experimental factor could not be ruled out. For the cohort, immune exposure information was limited to CMV serostatus. About 15 rarely observed V segments, including chromosome 9 orphons, were excluded from the earlier analysis of approximately 500 of the donors because counts were too low. In vitro tests confirmed that three of the cytomegalovirus-associated TCR beta chains recognize cytomegalovirus antigens. Cytomegalovirus status was reported to be diagnosed by the classifier with high specificity and sensitivity in both the original and validation cohorts.

From a lookup of the germline V gene, CDR1 and CDR2 are SGDLS and YYNGEE. The germline V and J ends show losses of 3 bases and 7 bases respectively, and no gene match explains 13 bases of the junction. From its cysteine to its phenylalanine, the CDR3 spans 16 amino acids. Only the CDR3 region is kept as DNA, spanning 48 bases read in frame from base 1. The V gene is TRBV9 and the J gene is TRBJ2-1; the central 7 bases match TRBD2. The sequence was collected from a boy aged 2-9 years in good health and CMV-seronegative. The source material was PBMCs. CDR3 protein: CASSERATSMVNEQFF. The nucleotide sequence is given as TGTGCCAGCAGCGAACGCGCGACTAGCATGGTAAATGAGCAGTTCTTC.